Listed here are 23 T cell receptor beta chains from one sample, sequenced in a study of blood T cell repertoires in COVID-19. This table comes from immunoSEQ multiplex PCR, and its TCRdb copy is limited to in-frame clones, with some not included. Of over 85,000 clones in the sample, about 80% are singletons; the top ten hold approximately 16%. The sequenced sample was peripheral blood. The receptor source for this set is a woman of 80 years or more with active or convalescent COVID-19.

This clone has just a few counts. V is TRBV7-9 and J is TRBJ1-2; D call uncertain. The germline V gene encodes CDR1 SEHNR and CDR2 FQNEAQ (reference sequence). The CDR3 has 13 residues. Trimming stripped 5 bases from V and 4 bases from J, with 11 bases between. The DNA for the CDR3 is TGTGCCAGCAGCCGGACTGCGCCCTATGGCTACACCTTC. Its translation: CASSRTAPYGYTF.

The chain employs TRBV5-5 and TRBJ1-2; D is unclear. Per germline, CDR1 SGHKS and CDR2 YYEKEE (reference sequence). This CDR3 is 13 amino acids long. V was clipped by 2 bases and J by 2 bases, with 7 bases between them. CDR3 residues: CASSFVGNYGYTF. The CDR3 DNA is TGTGCCAGCAGCTTCGTCGGGAACTATGGCTACACCTTC.

This chain joins TRBV5-1 and TRBJ2-5, with D perhaps TRBD2 (5 bases). Germline CDR1 is SGHRS and CDR2 is YFSETQ. The CDR3 is 14 amino acids. V gave up 1 base and J gave up 1 base, with 8 bases separating them. CDR3 in amino acids: CASSLTGSQETQYF. The CDR3 DNA reads TGCGCCAGCAGCTTGACGGGGTCCCAAGAGACCCAGTACTTC.

CDR3 sequence reads: CASSLGTPRLTDTQYF. DNA of the CDR3: TGCGCCAGCAGCTTGGGTACGCCGAGACTCACAGATACGCAGTATTTT. This sequence joins TRBV5-1 and TRBJ2-3; no firm D call. The germline V gene has CDR1 SGHRS and CDR2 YFSETQ. The length of the CDR3 is 16 residues. V lost 0 bases to trimming and J lost 2 bases, with 13 bases between them.

The gene calls are TRBV10-3 and TRBJ2-1; a weak D match, TRBD2 (5 bases). This CDR3 comprises 12 residues. CDR1 and CDR2 (germline): ENHRY, SYGVKD. The V and J ends lost 3 bases and 12 bases respectively, with 12 bases between them. The CDR3 spells CAISESTGWQFF. In DNA, the CDR3 is TGTGCCATCAGTGAATCTACGGGATGGCAGTTCTTC.

The chain combines TRBV23-1 with TRBJ2-2; D may be TRBD2 (7 bases). TRBV23-1 is designated an ORF whose function remains uncertain. The CDR3 totals 17 residues. The germline V and J ends were trimmed by 0 bases and 6 bases, with 17 bases remaining between them. The CDR3 coding sequence is TGCGCCAGCAGTCAATCACGGCTCGGGGGGCTGGCCGGGGAGCTGTTTTTT. Its translation: CASSQSRLGGLAGELFF.

The chain employs TRBV5-1 and TRBJ1-1; a possible D gene is TRBD1 (5 bases). V lost 5 bases and J 1 base, leaving 6 bases between the germline ends. This CDR3 spans 12 amino acids. CDR1 is SGHRS, CDR2 YFSETQ, per germline. The DNA of the CDR3 is TGCGCCAGCAGTGGACAGAACACTGAAGCTTTCTTT. This sequence encodes CASSGQNTEAFF.

This clone has more than one count but fewer than ten. The J gene is TRBJ1-4, the V gene TRBV5-1, with a tentative D call TRBD1 (5 bases). The CDR3 covers 13 residues. The germline CDR1 and CDR2 sequences are SGHRS and YFSETQ. Trimming removed 4 bases at V and 7 bases at J, with 11 bases between. The CDR3 DNA reads TGCGCCAGCAGCGCAGGGTTGGGTGAAAAACTGTTTTTT. Translating gives CASSAGLGEKLFF.

The chain joins TRBV5-1 to TRBJ2-7; D ambiguous. Germline CDR1 SGHRS, CDR2 YFSETQ. The V gene lost 1 base and the J gene lost 0 bases, with 8 bases spanning the gap. The CDR3 consists of 14 residues. In DNA, the CDR3 is TGCGCCAGCAGCTTGTGGGCCAGCTCCTACGAGCAGTACTTC. Amino acids: CASSLWASSYEQYF.

This chain links TRBV6-5 with TRBJ1-4; a possible D gene is TRBD1 (5 bases). The CDR3 totals 14 residues. Germline assignment: CDR1 MNHEY and CDR2 SVGAGI. Trimming pared 4 bases from V and 0 bases from J, leaving 6 bases between. The CDR3 DNA reads TGTGCCAGCAGTTCGACAGCAACTAATGAAAAACTGTTTTTT. Its translation is CASSSTATNEKLFF.

V gene TRBV5-6 combines with J gene TRBJ2-4; 8 nucleotides line up with TRBD1. CDR3 length equals 14 residues. Germline V gene sequence: CDR1 SGHDT, CDR2 YYEEEE. J lost 5 bases, V lost 4 bases, and 5 bases had no gene match. This CDR3 is CASSRQGNENIQYF. Here the CDR3 DNA reads TGTGCCAGCAGCAGACAGGGGAACGAAAACATTCAGTACTTC.

This chain's CDR3 is CASSPHRLPYGYTF. In DNA, the CDR3 is TGTGCCAGCAGCCCTCACAGGCTCCCCTATGGCTACACCTTC. The chain recombines TRBV9 with TRBJ1-2, with a possible D match to TRBD1 (5 bases). V lost 4 bases to trimming and J lost 4 bases, with 14 bases between them. CDR1 SGDLS and CDR2 YYNGEE come from the germline V gene. CDR3 size: 14 residues.

V is TRBV10-3 and J is TRBJ2-7, with TRBD2 matching over 10 bases. The CDR3 has 16 residues. V lost 4 bases and J lost 5; bases outside the gene matches: 11. Germline CDR1 ENHRY, CDR2 SYGVKD. Written as DNA, the CDR3 is TGTGCCATCAGTGTTTCAAGCGGGAGGGTTGACGACGAGCAGTACTTC. This translates into CAISVSSGRVDDEQYF.

The chain employs TRBV10-2 and TRBJ1-1; 11 bases agree with TRBD1. The CDR3 has 14 residues. Germline trimming cut 6 bases from V and 5 bases from J; bases unmatched to any gene: 5. Germline values: CDR1 WSHSY, CDR2 SAAADI. The CDR3 is CASSSDRGRTEAFF. CDR3 in DNA: TGCGCCAGCAGCTCGGACAGGGGGCGGACTGAAGCTTTCTTT.

The chain links TRBV7-3 to TRBJ2-1; 8 bases agree with TRBD2. V lost 3 bases and J lost 8; bases outside the gene matches: 9. This CDR3 spans 15 amino acids. CDR1 and CDR2 from the germline V gene are SGHTA and FQGTGA. This chain's CDR3 is CASSFGPGLAYEQFF. For the CDR3, the DNA is TGTGCCAGCAGCTTTGGTCCCGGACTAGCATATGAGCAGTTCTTC.

The chain carries TRBV27 and TRBJ2-7; D gene unclear. V lost 11 bases to trimming and J lost 2 bases, with 4 bases between them. The CDR3 extends over 9 amino acids. Germline V lookup: CDR1 MNHEY, CDR2 SMNVEV (reference sequence). CDR3 DNA sequence: TGTGCCTGCGCCTACGAGCAGTACTTC. Its protein is CACAYEQYF.

The V call is TRBV7-8, the J call TRBJ1-1; weak D call: TRBD1 (5 bases). CDR1 and CDR2 from the germline V gene are SGHVS and FQNEAQ. Deletions cut 5 bases from V and 4 bases from J, with 14 bases between. CDR3 length: 14 amino acids. Written as DNA, the CDR3 is TGTGCCAGCAGCCCTCGGAGGGGACGCACTGAAGCTTTCTTT. As protein: CASSPRRGRTEAFF.

This chain links TRBV7-3 with TRBJ2-6; no clear D. The CDR3 spans 15 residues. Trimming removed 2 bases from V and 4 bases from J, with 9 bases in between. Per the germline V gene, CDR1 is SGHTA and CDR2 is FQGTGA. CDR3 protein: CASSLGAGGANVLTF. The CDR3 DNA reads TGTGCCAGCAGCTTAGGAGCTGGAGGGGCCAACGTCCTGACTTTC.

Notes on this clone: Its ends do not fully match the called genes, so a read error is possible. The chain combines TRBV7-7 with TRBJ2-7; TRBD2 aligns across 7 bases. The CDR3 loop spans 15 amino acids. The germline V gene encodes CDR1 SSHAT and CDR2 FNYEAQ (reference sequence). The CDR3 protein is CASSALGAGVGEQYF. CDR3 DNA sequence: TGTGCTAGCAGCGCCCTGGGCGCGGGAGTCGGCGAGCAGTACTTC.

The chain employs TRBV19 and TRBJ1-2; the D gene is possibly TRBD1 (6 bases). The V gene lost 7 bases and the J gene lost 4 bases, with 22 bases spanning the gap. The CDR3 contains 16 residues. Germline assignment: CDR1 LNHDA and CDR2 SQIVND (reference sequence). CDR3 region: CASTPSGQSWAYGYTF. CDR3 nucleotides: TGTGCCAGTACCCCCAGCGGACAGTCCTGGGCCTATGGCTACACCTTC.

The chain carries TRBV5-1 and TRBJ1-4, with no clear D. V dropped 0 bases and J dropped 8 bases, with 8 bases sitting between them. CDR1 and CDR2 (germline): SGHRS, YFSETQ. The CDR3 is made up of 13 amino acids. CDR3 sequence reads: CASSLGTLEKLFF. CDR3 DNA sequence: TGCGCCAGCAGCTTGGGGACTCTCGAAAAACTGTTTTTT.

This sequence joins TRBV7-9 and TRBJ1-5; D may be TRBD1 (6 bases). CDR1 and CDR2 (germline): SEHNR, FQNEAQ (reference sequence). The V end lost 5 bases, the J end lost 6 bases, and 14 bases lay between the germline ends. This CDR3 spans 14 amino acids. CDR3 amino acids: CASSTTGRGQPQHF. In nucleotides, the CDR3 is TGTGCCAGCAGCACCACAGGGAGGGGTCAGCCCCAGCATTTT.

The chain couples TRBV9 to TRBJ2-7, with D possibly matching TRBD2 (6 bases). This CDR3 region has 15 residues. V dropped 0 bases and J dropped 1 base, with 11 bases sitting between them. Germline V lookup: CDR1 SGDLS, CDR2 YYNGEE. The CDR3 loop reads CASSVGLAESYEQYF. The DNA of the CDR3 is TGTGCCAGCAGCGTAGGTTTAGCGGAGTCCTACGAGCAGTACTTC.